The 23 T cell receptor beta chains in this list originate from one sample, sequenced in a study of blood T cells in healthy people across ages. The second PCR ran about 6 to 12 cycles with a sample-barcoded 5' primer and J-beta primers. TCRdb analysed the 5' RACE reads with MiXCR anew, one entry per CDR3 protein. This table holds 500,000 to 650,000 distinct CDR3 sequences, about 27% found once. The same sample was also studied in work on T cells of mothers and their children.

The sample taken for sequencing was blood. These receptors were collected from a boy aged 2 to 9 in good health.

This chain links TRBV4-1 with TRBJ2-3; D call uncertain. This CDR3 comprises 13 residues. V dropped 1 base and J dropped 3 bases, with 5 bases sitting between them. Germline V lookup: CDR1 MGHRA, CDR2 YSYEKL. CDR3 loop: CASSQGRTDTQYF. In DNA form, the CDR3 reads TGCGCCAGCAGCCAAGGTCGGACAGATACGCAGTATTTT.

The sample holds a few counts of this clonotype. CDR3 nucleotides: TGTGCCAGCAGCTTGGGTAGCGGATTCTCCTACGAGCAGTACTTC. Translated, it gives CASSLGSGFSYEQYF. The gene calls are TRBV7-2 and TRBJ2-7; D may be TRBD2 (6 bases). CDR1 is SGHTA, CDR2 FQGNSA, per germline. This CDR3 has 15 amino acids. V lost 3 bases and J lost 0, with 12 bases in between.

This clonotype was observed a handful of times. The rearrangement uses TRBV10-2 and TRBJ2-5; D may be TRBD1 or TRBD2 (5 bases each). With 6 bases removed from V and 3 bases from J, the gap between germline ends came to 14 bases. Germline V lookup: CDR1 WSHSY, CDR2 SAAADI. The CDR3 totals 14 residues. This chain's CDR3 is CASREGPNEETQYF. CDR3 nucleotide sequence: TGCGCCAGCAGAGAGGGACCTAACGAAGAGACCCAGTACTTC.

The gene calls are TRBV9 and TRBJ2-5, with TRBD2 matching over 15 bases. V lost 3 bases to trimming and J lost 8 bases; unmatched junction nucleotides: 14. There are 18 residues in the CDR3. Looked up from germline, CDR1 is SGDLS and CDR2 is YYNGEE. The CDR3 DNA follows: TGTGCCAGCAGCGCGGGACTAGCGGGGGGAGCGGATTGGGACACCCAGTACTTC. Translating gives CASSAGLAGGADWDTQYF. Variable domain in full (rest from reference TRBV9 and TRBJ2-5): DSGVTQTPKHLITATGQRVTLRCSPRSGDLSVYWYQQSLDQGLQFLIQYYNGEERAKGNILERFSAQQFPDLHSELNLSSLELGDSALYFCASSAGLAGGADWDTQYFGPGTRLLVL.

This clonotype was seen more than once but under ten times. The chain links TRBV5-1 to TRBJ1-1; 8 positions match TRBD1. CDR3 length equals 15 residues. CDR1 SGHRS and CDR2 YFSETQ come from the germline V gene. Trimming cost V 4 bases and J 4 bases; bases outside gene matches: 9. The CDR3 region is CASSTRQGPGTEAFF. The CDR3 coding sequence is TGCGCCAGCAGCACACGACAGGGGCCGGGCACTGAAGCTTTCTTT.

The chain carries TRBV5-1 and TRBJ2-3; no definite D call. Trimming shortened V by 0 bases and J by 4 bases, and 12 bases separated the two germline ends. CDR3 length equals 15 residues. The germline gives CDR1 SGHRS, CDR2 YFSETQ. The CDR3 DNA follows: TGCGCCAGCAGCTTGGTTCCCCAGGCGGCAGATACGCAGTATTTT. Its protein is CASSLVPQAADTQYF.

This clonotype was seen a handful of times. V usage is TRBV20-1 and J usage is TRBJ2-6; the match to TRBD2 covers 7 bases. V lost 3 bases, J lost 1 base, and 15 bases stayed unmatched. The CDR3 length is 19 residues. CDR1 and CDR2 from the germline V gene are DFQATT and SNEGSKA (reference sequence). CDR3 residues: CSASPPLGAGKSGANVLTF. The CDR3 DNA reads as TGCAGTGCTAGCCCACCTTTGGGAGCGGGAAAATCTGGGGCCAACGTCCTGACTTTC.

Only a few counts were recorded for this clonotype. CDR3 amino acids: CASSPLGLAGGYNEQFF. The CDR3 DNA reads as TGTGCCAGCAGTCCCCTCGGACTAGCGGGAGGTTACAATGAGCAGTTCTTC. The V and J genes are TRBV27 and TRBJ2-1, with 14 bases lining up with TRBD2. CDR1 is MNHEY, CDR2 SMNVEV, per germline (reference sequence). The V gene end was trimmed by 5 bases and the J gene end by 4 bases; junction bases not matched to a gene: 7. This CDR3 has 17 residues.

The sample holds a few counts of this clonotype. The chain uses TRBV10-1 and TRBJ1-1, with D tentatively TRBD1 (5 bases). This CDR3 spans 14 amino acids. Trimming took off 2 bases at V and 3 bases at J, with 10 bases between the two ends. The germline V gene encodes CDR1 WNHNN and CDR2 SYGVQD (reference sequence). CDR3 in amino acids: CASSERGGDTEAFF. The DNA of the CDR3 is TGCGCCAGCAGTGAGCGTGGGGGTGACACTGAAGCTTTCTTT.

This clonotype was counted between two and nine times. One junction end does not reproduce the germline sequence, and a read error may be involved. The chain links TRBV14 to TRBJ1-1; D not certain. The germline V gene has CDR1 SGHDN and CDR2 FVKESK. The CDR3 consists of 14 residues. CDR3 coding DNA: TGTGCCAGCAGCCAAGCCCGGAGGAACACTGAGGCTTTCTTT. Translating it yields CASSQARRNTEAFF.

This clonotype was counted only a few times. The J gene is TRBJ2-2, the V gene TRBV12-5; no definite D call. The CDR3 has 18 residues. The V and J ends lost 3 bases and 6 bases respectively, with 23 bases between them. From germline, CDR1 is LGHNT and CDR2 FRNRAP. The CDR3: CASGFVISGGWYAGELFF. CDR3 sequence (DNA): TGTGCTAGTGGTTTCGTCATATCAGGCGGTTGGTACGCCGGGGAGCTGTTTTTT.

V is TRBV19 and J is TRBJ2-1; 8 nucleotides agree with TRBD2. Trimming at V came to 1 base and at J to 2 bases, leaving 1 base not matched to a gene. This CDR3 has 15 residues. Germline CDR1 and CDR2: LNHDA and SQIVND (reference sequence). CDR3 DNA sequence: TGTGCCAGTAGTATAGCGGGAGGGACCTACAATGAGCAGTTCTTC. Its protein is CASSIAGGTYNEQFF.

The gene calls are TRBV7-9 and TRBJ1-5; TRBD1 is a possible D gene (6 bases). The V end was cut by 5 bases, the J end by 3 bases, with 14 bases between. The CDR3 is made up of 15 amino acids. CDR1 and CDR2 (germline): SEHNR, FQNEAQ (reference sequence). CDR3 coding DNA: TGTGCCAGCAGCCCCGACAGGTTGACCAATCAGCCCCAGCATTTT. Amino acid sequence: CASSPDRLTNQPQHF.

This rearrangement joins TRBV29-1 to TRBJ2-5; 7 bases fit TRBD1. Trimming at V came to 4 bases and at J to 2 bases, leaving 1 base not matched to a gene. Germline CDR1 and CDR2: SQVTM and ANQGSEA. The CDR3 totals 12 residues. The CDR3 sequence is CSVARGQETQYF. The CDR3 DNA reads as TGCAGCGTTGCCAGGGGGCAAGAGACCCAGTACTTC.

This chain connects TRBV7-6 to TRBJ1-1; D perhaps matches TRBD1 (5 bases). Trimming cost V 4 bases and J 5 bases, with 14 bases left between them. Germline V gives CDR1 SGHVS, CDR2 FNYEAQ. The CDR3 sequence is 14 residues long. CDR3 region: CASSSATAGTEAFF. In DNA, the CDR3 is TGTGCCAGCAGCTCAGCGACAGCCGGGACTGAAGCTTTCTTT.

This chain connects TRBV29-1 to TRBJ2-2; 7 bases are shared with TRBD2. This CDR3 comprises 13 residues. Germline values: CDR1 SQVTM, CDR2 ANQGSEA. Germline trimming cut 7 bases from V and 5 bases from J; bases unmatched to any gene: 7. The CDR3 DNA follows: TGCAGCGCGCGGGGGTTGCAGACCGGGGAGCTGTTTTTT. It codes for CSARGLQTGELFF.

V usage is TRBV7-2 and J usage is TRBJ1-1; 7 bases line up with TRBD1. The ends lost 3 bases at V and 3 bases at J; junction bases unmatched: 4. CDR3 length: 14 residues. The germline V gene has CDR1 SGHTA and CDR2 FQGNSA. CDR3 loop: CASSFRGRDTEAFF. The CDR3 nucleotides are TGTGCCAGCAGCTTCAGGGGGAGGGACACTGAAGCTTTCTTT.

V gene TRBV6-2 or TRBV6-3 combines with J gene TRBJ2-6; the D is unclear. CDR3 length equals 14 residues. Germline V gene lookup returns CDR1 MNHEY and CDR2 SVGEGT. Trimming took 0 bases from V and 4 from J, leaving 4 bases between them. CDR3 sequence (DNA): TGTGCCAGCAGTTACTCGGACGGGGCCAACGTCCTGACTTTC. This encodes CASSYSDGANVLTF.

This sequence joins TRBV10-3 and TRBJ2-3; possibly TRBD1 for D (5 bases). The germline CDR1 and CDR2 sequences are ENHRY and SYGVKD. Trimming shortened V by 4 bases and J by 7 bases, and 15 bases separated the two germline ends. The CDR3 has 14 residues. CDR3 nucleotides: TGTGCCATCAGTGGGCAGGGCTCAGCTAATACGCAGTATTTT. It encodes CAISGQGSANTQYF.

In this sample, this clonotype turned up a few times. V is TRBV6-5 and J is TRBJ2-1; perhaps TRBD1 as D (6 bases). Deletions cut 2 bases from V and 0 bases from J, with 8 bases between. From germline, CDR1 is MNHEY and CDR2 SVGAGI. The CDR3 covers 15 residues. The CDR3 nucleotides are TGTGCCAGCAGTTACGGGGGCGTCTCCTACAATGAGCAGTTCTTC. Translation gives CASSYGGVSYNEQFF.

The chain recombines TRBV6-6 with TRBJ2-3; 7 positions match TRBD2. The CDR3 loop spans 15 amino acids. The V gene end was trimmed by 5 bases and the J gene end by 4 bases; junction bases not matched to a gene: 9. The germline gives CDR1 MNHNY, CDR2 SVGAGI (reference sequence). CDR3 sequence reads: CASSARTRWADTQYF. The CDR3 nucleotides read TGTGCCAGCAGTGCCCGGACTAGATGGGCAGATACGCAGTATTTT.

The chain employs TRBV20-1 and TRBJ1-2; 9 bases match TRBD1. After removal of 4 bases from V and 0 bases from J, the junction contained 3 bases not matched to a gene. Germline values: CDR1 DFQATT, CDR2 SNEGSKA (reference sequence). The CDR3 sequence is 14 residues long. The CDR3 DNA sequence: TGCAGTGCTATCGGGACAGGGTCTAACTATGGCTACACCTTC. This gives the protein CSAIGTGSNYGYTF.

The rearrangement links TRBV7-6 to TRBJ2-6; D remains unclear. The V gene's germline CDR1 is SGHVS and CDR2 FNYEAQ. Deletions cut 2 bases from V and 2 bases from J, with 13 bases between. This CDR3 is built from 17 residues. In DNA form, the CDR3 reads TGTGCCAGCAGCTTATATCCGCTGTCCCCTGGGGCCAACGTCCTGACTTTC. Protein: CASSLYPLSPGANVLTF.